These 6 T cell receptor beta chains were sequenced from one sample in a study of blood T cell repertoires in COVID-19. Clones were sequenced by immunoSEQ multiplex PCR, and TCRdb holds only the in-frame ones, with some missing. The sample shows around 39,000 clones, 75% to 90% of them seen only once. Sequencing was done on a sample of peripheral blood. Receptors originate from a man between 70 and 80 years old with acute or convalescent COVID-19.

This chain uses TRBV6-2 or TRBV6-3 with TRBJ1-1; TRBD1 agrees at 9 bases. CDR1 is MNHEY, CDR2 SVGEGT, per germline. J gave up 1 base and V 4 bases, and 4 bases lay outside the gene matches. This CDR3 has 15 residues. This CDR3 reads CASSSGGQGNTEAFF. The DNA for the CDR3 is TGTGCCAGCAGTTCCGGGGGACAGGGGAACACTGAAGCTTTCTTT.

In its sample, this clone was seen a few times. The rearrangement links TRBV5-1 to TRBJ2-1; TRBD1 matches 9 bases. This CDR3 has 12 residues. Unmatched junction bases numbered 2, after V lost 4 bases and J lost 9 bases. CDR1 SGHRS and CDR2 YFSETQ come from the germline V gene. The CDR3 spells CASSPDRGEQFF. Here the CDR3 DNA reads TGCGCCAGCAGCCCGGACAGGGGTGAGCAGTTCTTC.

The chain links TRBV2 to TRBJ1-1; the D is unclear. V dropped 4 bases and J dropped 0 bases, with 3 bases sitting between them. Germline lookup yields CDR1 SNHLY and CDR2 FYNNEI. The CDR3 has 12 amino acids. In DNA, the CDR3 is TGTGCCAGCAGTGCTATGAACACTGAAGCTTTCTTT. It encodes CASSAMNTEAFF.

The J gene is TRBJ2-3, the V gene TRBV27, with 7 bases aligning to TRBD1. The CDR3 totals 17 residues. The V gene's germline CDR1 is MNHEY and CDR2 SMNVEV (reference sequence). V was clipped by 4 bases and J by 3 bases; unmatched bases: 13. The CDR3 DNA reads as TGTGCCAGCAGTTCCAGGACAGGTCCAAGGATTACAGATACGCAGTATTTT. It specifies CASSSRTGPRITDTQYF.

The V gene is TRBV27, the J gene TRBJ2-3; 9 nucleotides align to TRBD2. Trimming cost V 2 bases and J 10 bases; bases outside gene matches: 16. This CDR3 contains 17 residues. Germline CDR1 MNHEY, CDR2 SMNVEV (reference sequence). The DNA for the CDR3 is TGTGCCAGCAGTTTACGGGCGTTGGCGGGAGGGCCTAGACCGCAGTATTTT. It specifies CASSLRALAGGPRPQYF.

This rearrangement joins TRBV3-1 (or the pseudogene TRBV3-2) to TRBJ1-1, with D maybe TRBD1 (5 bases). V was pared by 2 bases and J by 4 bases, with 11 bases between. Looked up from germline, CDR1 is LGHDT and CDR2 is YNNKEL (reference sequence). This CDR3 is 14 amino acids long. For the CDR3, the DNA is TGTGCCAGCAGCCAATCAGGGTTGGGCACTGAAGCTTTCTTT. The encoded protein is CASSQSGLGTEAFF.